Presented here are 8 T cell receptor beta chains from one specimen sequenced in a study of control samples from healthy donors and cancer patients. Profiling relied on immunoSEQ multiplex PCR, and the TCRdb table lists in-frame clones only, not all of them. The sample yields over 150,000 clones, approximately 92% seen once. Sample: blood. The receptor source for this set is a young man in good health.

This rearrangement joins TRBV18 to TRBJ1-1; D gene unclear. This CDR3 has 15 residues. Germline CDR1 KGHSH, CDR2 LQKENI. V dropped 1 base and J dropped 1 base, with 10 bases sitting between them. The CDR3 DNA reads TGTGCCAGCTCACCACTGAAGGATACGAACACTGAAGCTTTCTTT. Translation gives CASSPLKDTNTEAFF.

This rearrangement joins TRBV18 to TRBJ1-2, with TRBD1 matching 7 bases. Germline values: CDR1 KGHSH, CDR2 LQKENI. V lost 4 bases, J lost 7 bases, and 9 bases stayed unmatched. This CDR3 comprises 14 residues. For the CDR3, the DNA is TGTGCCAGCTCACTACCGACAGGGCGGGGTGGCTACACCTTC. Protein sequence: CASSLPTGRGGYTF.

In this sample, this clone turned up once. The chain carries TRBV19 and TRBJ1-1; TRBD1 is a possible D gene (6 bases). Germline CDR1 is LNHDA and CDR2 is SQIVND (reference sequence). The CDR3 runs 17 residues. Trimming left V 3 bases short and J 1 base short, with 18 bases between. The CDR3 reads CASSIGGRRGENTEAFF. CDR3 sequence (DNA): TGTGCCAGTAGTATTGGGGGGCGCAGGGGCGAGAACACTGAAGCTTTCTTT.

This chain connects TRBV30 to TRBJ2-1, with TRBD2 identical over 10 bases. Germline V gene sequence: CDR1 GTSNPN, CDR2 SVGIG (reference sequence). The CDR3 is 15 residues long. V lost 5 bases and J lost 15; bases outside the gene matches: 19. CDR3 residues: CAWEDPSGSNGRGFF. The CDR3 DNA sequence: TGTGCCTGGGAGGATCCTAGCGGGAGTAATGGTAGAGGGTTCTTC.

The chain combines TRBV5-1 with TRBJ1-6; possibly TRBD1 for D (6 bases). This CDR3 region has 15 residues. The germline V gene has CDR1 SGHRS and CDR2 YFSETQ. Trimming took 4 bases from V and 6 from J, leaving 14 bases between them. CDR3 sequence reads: CASSPNGQPNSPLHF. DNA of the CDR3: TGCGCCAGCAGCCCAAACGGACAGCCTAATTCACCCCTCCACTTT.

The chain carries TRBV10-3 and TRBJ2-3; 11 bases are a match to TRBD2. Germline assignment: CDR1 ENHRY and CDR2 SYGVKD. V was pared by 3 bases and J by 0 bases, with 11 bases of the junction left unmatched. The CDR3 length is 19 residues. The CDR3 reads CAISDLTLAGGHSTDTQYF. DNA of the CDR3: TGTGCCATCAGTGACCTTACCCTAGCGGGGGGACATAGCACAGATACGCAGTATTTT.

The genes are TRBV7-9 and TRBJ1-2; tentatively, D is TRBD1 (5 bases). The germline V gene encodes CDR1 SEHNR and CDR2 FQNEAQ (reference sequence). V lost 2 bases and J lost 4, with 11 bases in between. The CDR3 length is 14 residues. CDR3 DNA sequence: TGTGCCAGCAGCTTAATTGGGGGAAGCTATGGCTACACCTTC. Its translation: CASSLIGGSYGYTF.

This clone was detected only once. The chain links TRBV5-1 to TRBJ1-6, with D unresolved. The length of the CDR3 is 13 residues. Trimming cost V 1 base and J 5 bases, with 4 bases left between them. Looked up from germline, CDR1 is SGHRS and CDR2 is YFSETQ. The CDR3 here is CASSLPDNSPLHF. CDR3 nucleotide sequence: TGCGCCAGCAGCTTGCCAGATAATTCACCCCTCCACTTT.